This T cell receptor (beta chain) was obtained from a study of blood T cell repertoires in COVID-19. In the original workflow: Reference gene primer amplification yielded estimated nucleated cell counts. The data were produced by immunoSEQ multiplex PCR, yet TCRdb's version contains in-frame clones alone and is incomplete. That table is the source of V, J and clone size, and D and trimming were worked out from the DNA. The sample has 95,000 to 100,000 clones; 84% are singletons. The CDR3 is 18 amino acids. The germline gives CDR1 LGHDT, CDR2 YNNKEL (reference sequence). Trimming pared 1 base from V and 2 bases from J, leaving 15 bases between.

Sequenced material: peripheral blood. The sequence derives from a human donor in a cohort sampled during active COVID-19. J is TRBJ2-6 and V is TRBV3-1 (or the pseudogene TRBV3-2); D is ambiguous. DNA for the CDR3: TGTGCCAGCAGCCAAGTTCCGGCGACAAAGACTGGGGCCAACGTCCTGACTTTC. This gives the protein CASSQVPATKTGANVLTF.